These 21 T cell receptor beta chains came from one sample sequenced in a study of cytomegalovirus exposure and HLA in healthy donors. The PCR was carried out with 60 Vbeta primers and 13 Jbeta primers. The method was immunoSEQ multiplex PCR; TCRdb's version includes in-frame clones alone and lacks a portion of them. This sample has about 77,000 clones, with approximately 78% found just once. The sequenced sample was PBMCs. These receptors originate from a man aged 35-49 years in good health and CMV-seronegative.

The chain joins TRBV5-4 to TRBJ1-1; perhaps TRBD1 as D (5 bases). This CDR3 is 15 amino acids long. The V end lost 0 bases, the J end lost 1 base, and 10 bases lay between the germline ends. Germline CDR1 is SGHNT and CDR2 is YYREEE (reference sequence). In DNA, the CDR3 is TGTGCCAGCAGCTTGGGTTTCGACAGGAACACTGAAGCTTTCTTT. Amino acid sequence: CASSLGFDRNTEAFF.

This clone appeared a single time. The gene calls are TRBV7-6 and TRBJ1-2; D might be TRBD1 (6 bases). V lost 6 bases and J lost 3, with 11 bases in between. Germline-derived CDR1 and CDR2 are SGHVS and FNYEAQ. The CDR3 is 13 amino acids. CDR3 in DNA: TGTGCCAGCAGTTCCACAGGGTACTATGGCTACACCTTC. Translation gives CASSSTGYYGYTF.

CDR3 in DNA: TGTGCCACCAGCAGAGATCCCCTGACTAGCCGTAGCACAGATACGCAGTATTTT. This translates into CATSRDPLTSRSTDTQYF. The chain is built from TRBV15 and TRBJ2-3, with 7 positions matching TRBD2. V trimming: 0 bases; J trimming: 0 bases; junction bases outside the gene matches: 9. The CDR3 runs 18 residues. Germline V gene lookup returns CDR1 LNHNV and CDR2 YYDKDF (reference sequence).

This clone was detected once. The chain combines TRBV9 with TRBJ1-1; the D is unclear. Trimming shortened V by 3 bases and J by 5 bases, and 14 bases separated the two germline ends. This CDR3 contains 14 residues. The germline gives CDR1 SGDLS, CDR2 YYNGEE. Written as DNA, the CDR3 is TGTGCCAGCAGCGCGTCTGGAACGGGGACTGAAGCTTTCTTT. This sequence encodes CASSASGTGTEAFF.

The chain combines TRBV6-1 with TRBJ2-3; TRBD2 agrees at 12 bases. This CDR3 is 16 amino acids long. Germline V gives CDR1 MNHNS, CDR2 SASEGT. V lost 1 base, J lost 4 bases, and 3 bases stayed unmatched. CDR3 region: CASSEVLAGGADTQYF. The CDR3 nucleotides read TGTGCCAGCAGTGAAGTACTAGCGGGAGGTGCAGATACGCAGTATTTT.

The chain recombines TRBV15 with TRBJ2-7, with 9 bases fitting TRBD2. The CDR3 extends over 14 amino acids. Per the germline V gene, CDR1 is LNHNV and CDR2 is YYDKDF (reference sequence). After removal of 1 base from V and 7 bases from J, the junction contained 5 bases not matched to a gene. The chain's CDR3 is CATSRVAGAGEQYF. The CDR3 region has the DNA TGTGCCACCAGCAGAGTAGCGGGAGCGGGGGAGCAGTACTTC.

V gene TRBV28 combines with J gene TRBJ1-4, with D unclear. The V gene's germline CDR1 is MDHEN and CDR2 SYDVKM. V dropped 10 bases and J dropped 0 bases, with 9 bases sitting between them. The CDR3 totals 13 residues. CDR3 loop: CATWRSTNEKLFF. CDR3 nucleotide sequence: TGTGCCACCTGGCGGTCAACTAATGAAAAACTGTTTTTT.

The chain combines TRBV7-9 with TRBJ2-7, with a possible D match to TRBD2 (5 bases). The germline CDR1 and CDR2 sequences are SEHNR and FQNEAQ (reference sequence). The CDR3 sequence is 16 residues long. The V end was cut by 5 bases, the J end by 3 bases, with 20 bases between. DNA of the CDR3: TGTGCCAGCAGCCCCGGAGATCTCGGAGCGGACTACGAGCAGTACTTC. This encodes CASSPGDLGADYEQYF.

The chain couples TRBV11-3 to TRBJ2-1; possibly TRBD1 for D (7 bases). This CDR3 region has 15 residues. V lost 1 base and J 6 bases, leaving 13 bases between the germline ends. The V gene's germline CDR1 is SGHNT and CDR2 YENEEA. CDR3 residues: CASSLVGGTANEQFF. The CDR3, as DNA: TGTGCCAGCAGCTTAGTCGGAGGGACAGCCAATGAGCAGTTCTTC.

The chain combines TRBV7-2 with TRBJ2-1, with TRBD2 matching over 7 bases. V gave up 4 bases and J gave up 3 bases; unmatched junction bases: 9. Per the germline V gene, CDR1 is SGHTA and CDR2 is FQGNSA. The CDR3 sequence is 16 residues long. DNA for the CDR3: TGTGCCAGCAGCTCAGTTAGCGGGCCCATCTACAATGAGCAGTTCTTC. It codes for CASSSVSGPIYNEQFF.

The rearrangement uses TRBV10-3 and TRBJ1-3, with D perhaps matching TRBD1 (5 bases). V was clipped by 7 bases and J by 2 bases, with 9 bases between them. This CDR3 comprises 13 residues. The germline V gene encodes CDR1 ENHRY and CDR2 SYGVKD. The chain's CDR3 is CAITTGPGNTIYF. Here the CDR3 DNA reads TGTGCCATCACTACAGGCCCTGGAAACACCATATATTTT.

V is TRBV28 and J is TRBJ1-1; D ambiguous. This CDR3 is 14 amino acids long. V lost 4 bases, J lost 0 bases, and 9 bases lay in between. CDR1 MDHEN and CDR2 SYDVKM come from the germline V gene. CDR3 nucleotides: TGTGCCAGCAGTTCGGGAAACATGAACACTGAAGCTTTCTTT. Protein: CASSSGNMNTEAFF.

This clone turned up a few times. The V call is TRBV9, the J call TRBJ2-2; a possible D gene is TRBD2 (6 bases). Germline CDR1 reads SGDLS; CDR2 reads YYNGEE. This CDR3 comprises 14 residues. Trimming took off 0 bases at V and 6 bases at J, with 9 bases between the two ends. CDR3 DNA sequence: TGTGCCAGCAGCGTAGCAGGAGGGGCCGGGGAGCTGTTTTTT. Amino acid sequence: CASSVAGGAGELFF.

V and J are TRBV9 and TRBJ1-5; D unclear. Trimming stripped 2 bases from V and 0 bases from J, with 9 bases between. This CDR3 has 15 residues. Germline V gene lookup returns CDR1 SGDLS and CDR2 YYNGEE. CDR3 residues: CASSVGGDSNQPQHF. In DNA, the CDR3 is TGTGCCAGCAGCGTGGGCGGGGATAGCAATCAGCCCCAGCATTTT.

The chain couples TRBV5-1 to TRBJ2-5; 10 bases line up with TRBD2. This CDR3 comprises 15 residues. V gave up 2 bases and J gave up 5 bases; unmatched junction bases: 6. Germline CDR1 SGHRS, CDR2 YFSETQ. The CDR3 nucleotides read TGCGCCAGCAGCTTAACTAGCGGGATAGGGGAGACCCAGTACTTC. The encoded protein is CASSLTSGIGETQYF.

This sequence joins TRBV5-1 and TRBJ1-5; D is possibly TRBD1 (6 bases). This CDR3 is 15 amino acids long. Germline CDR1 is SGHRS and CDR2 is YFSETQ. With 0 bases removed from V and 9 bases from J, the gap between germline ends came to 16 bases. The chain's CDR3 is CASSLVGARDGPQHF. For the CDR3, the DNA is TGCGCCAGCAGCTTGGTGGGGGCTCGGGATGGGCCCCAGCATTTT.

The chain has TRBV28 and TRBJ1-2; no clear D. Trimming shortened V by 5 bases and J by 7 bases, and 17 bases separated the two germline ends. CDR3 length: 14 amino acids. CDR1 and CDR2 (germline): MDHEN, SYDVKM. CDR3 loop: CASSPHSPRSGYTF. CDR3 nucleotides: TGTGCCAGCAGTCCCCACTCTCCCCGAAGTGGCTACACCTTC.

V gene TRBV7-9 combines with J gene TRBJ2-7, with TRBD2 matching over 10 bases. Germline loops: CDR1 SEHNR, CDR2 FQNEAQ (reference sequence). V shed 1 base and J 0 bases; nucleotides not matched to a gene: 0. This CDR3 is built from 15 residues. The CDR3 is CASSLGLAGSYEQYF. The CDR3 nucleotides are TGTGCCAGCAGCTTAGGACTAGCGGGCTCCTACGAGCAGTACTTC.

This clone was seen only once. V usage is TRBV19 and J usage is TRBJ2-2; D uncertain. CDR1 and CDR2 from the germline V gene are LNHDA and SQIVND (reference sequence). Trimming removed 4 bases at V and 7 bases at J, with 10 bases between. CDR3 size: 13 residues. The CDR3 coding sequence is TGTGCCAGTAGTACCGGTGCGAGCGGGGAGCTGTTTTTT. As protein: CASSTGASGELFF. Full variable domain (outside the CDR3, taken from reference TRBV19 and TRBJ2-2): DGGITQSPKYLFRKEGQNVTLSCEQNLNHDAMYWYRQDPGQGLRLIYYSQIVNDFQKGDIAEGYSVSREKKESFPLTVTSAQKNPTAFYLCASSTGASGELFFGEGSRLTVL.

This clone was counted once. The chain has TRBV7-6 and TRBJ2-5, with D hard to call. This CDR3 contains 12 residues. The germline V and J ends were trimmed by 4 bases and 5 bases, with 8 bases remaining between them. In germline, CDR1 is SGHVS, CDR2 FNYEAQ. CDR3 bases: TGTGCCAGCAGCTCCCGTCGGGAGACCCAGTACTTC. Amino acids: CASSSRRETQYF. Combining the CDR3 with reference TRBV7-6 and TRBJ2-5 gives the whole variable domain GAGVSQSPRYKVTKRGQDVALRCDPISGHVSLYWYRQALGQGPEFLTYFNYEAQQDKSGLPNDRFSAERPEGSISTLTIQRTEQRDSAMYRCASSSRRETQYFGPGTRLLVL.

V is TRBV6-6 and J is TRBJ2-2, with D hard to call. This CDR3 is built from 14 residues. Germline values: CDR1 MNHNY, CDR2 SVGAGI (reference sequence). Trimming cost V 0 bases and J 6 bases, with 8 bases left between them. The CDR3 spells CASSYSSSPGELFF. The CDR3 nucleotides are TGTGCCAGCAGTTACTCTAGCAGCCCCGGGGAGCTGTTTTTT.